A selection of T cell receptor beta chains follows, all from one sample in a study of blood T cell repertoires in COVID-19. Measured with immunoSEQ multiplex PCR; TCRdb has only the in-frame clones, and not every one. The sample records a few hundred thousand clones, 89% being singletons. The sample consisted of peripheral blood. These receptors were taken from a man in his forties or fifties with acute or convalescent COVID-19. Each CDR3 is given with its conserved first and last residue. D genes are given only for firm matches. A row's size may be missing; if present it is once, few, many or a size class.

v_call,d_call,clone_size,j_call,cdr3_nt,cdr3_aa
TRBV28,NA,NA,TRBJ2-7,TGTGCCAGCAGTACCCCTCTAGAAAACCCTAACTTC,CASSTPLENPNF
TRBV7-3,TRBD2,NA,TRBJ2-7,TGTGCCAGCAGCTTAGTCCTAGCGGGGGTCTCCTACGAGCAGTACTTC,CASSLVLAGVSYEQYF
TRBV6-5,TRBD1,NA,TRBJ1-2,TGTGCCAGCAGAGGGGGGACAGCTAACTATGGCTACACCTTC,CASRGGTANYGYTF
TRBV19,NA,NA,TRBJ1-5,TGTGCCAGTAGTGCCCCCCCGGGGGGGACACAGCCCCAGCATTTT,CASSAPPGGTQPQHF
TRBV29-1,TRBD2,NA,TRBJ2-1,TGCAGCTCATCTCCTGGTACTAGCGCCCACAATGAGCAGTTCTTC,CSSSPGTSAHNEQFF
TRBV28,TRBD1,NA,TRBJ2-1,TGTGCCAGCAGTCCAGACAGGGGGAGGTTTGAGCAGTTCTTC,CASSPDRGRFEQFF
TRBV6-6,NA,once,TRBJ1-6,TGTGCCAGCAGTTTGGCCCTTTCAACCGCTAATTCACCCCTCCACTTT,CASSLALSTANSPLHF
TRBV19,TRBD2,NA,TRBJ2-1,TGTGCCAGTAGTATAAGCGGGAGGGGAATTGAGCAGTTCTTC,CASSISGRGIEQFF
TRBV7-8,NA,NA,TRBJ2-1,TGTGCCAGCAGCTTTGAATACGGGACTTTTAATGAGCAGTTCTTC,CASSFEYGTFNEQFF
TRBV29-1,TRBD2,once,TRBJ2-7,TGCAGCGTTGAGGGCAGGGAGGGGTTCGAGCAGTACTTC,CSVEGREGFEQYF
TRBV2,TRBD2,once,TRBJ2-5,TGTGCCAGCAGCCTGACTAGCGGGAGAGAGACCCAGTACTTC,CASSLTSGRETQYF
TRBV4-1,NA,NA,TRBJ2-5,TGCGCCAGCAGCCAAGTTCTAAGTGGGGGGGCGAGAGAGACCCAGTACTTC,CASSQVLSGGARETQYF
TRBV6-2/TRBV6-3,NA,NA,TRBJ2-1,TGTGCCAGCAGTTACCTGCTCGTGGGCCAGGGATCATGGTACAATGAGCAGTTCTTC,CASSYLLVGQGSWYNEQFF
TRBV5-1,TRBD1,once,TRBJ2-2,TGCGCCAGCAGCTTGGCCTCGACAGGGACCGGGGAGCTGTTTTTT,CASSLASTGTGELFF
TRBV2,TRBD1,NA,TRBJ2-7,TGTGCCAGCAGTCAGGGGGGACAGGGGCTCGACGAGCAGTACTTC,CASSQGGQGLDEQYF
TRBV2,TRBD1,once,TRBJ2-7,TGTGCCAGCAGTAGGGGACAGGGGCTCGAGCAGTACTTC,CASSRGQGLEQYF
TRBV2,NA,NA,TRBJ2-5,TGTGCCAGCAGTGCCCGCCGCCGGGACTCGAACCAAGAGACCCAGTACTTC,CASSARRRDSNQETQYF
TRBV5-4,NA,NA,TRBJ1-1,TGTGCCAGCAGTTGGACCGGGGTTACTGAAGCTTTCTTT,CASSWTGVTEAFF
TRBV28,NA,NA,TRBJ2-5,TGTGCCAGCGGCCAAGGGGGGGCCAAAGAGACCCAGTACTTC,CASGQGGAKETQYF
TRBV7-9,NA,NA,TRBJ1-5,TGTGCCAGCAAGAACTCCCTCGAGGGGCCCCAGCATTTT,CASKNSLEGPQHF
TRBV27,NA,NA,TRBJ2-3,TGTGCCAGCAGTTTAATTCCCAGCCGGAGCGTGCAGTATTTT,CASSLIPSRSVQYF
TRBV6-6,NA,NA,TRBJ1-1,TGTGCCAGCAGTTACACGGAGGGTGAGGGCACTGAAGCTTTCTTT,CASSYTEGEGTEAFF
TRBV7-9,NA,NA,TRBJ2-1,TGTGCCAGCAGCTTAGCGCCGGTCTACTCCTACAATGAGCAGTTCTTC,CASSLAPVYSYNEQFF
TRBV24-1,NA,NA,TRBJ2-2,TGTGCCACCAGCGGGGGGCTGAACACCGGGGAGCTGTTTTTT,CATSGGLNTGELFF
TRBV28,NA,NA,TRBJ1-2,TGTGCCAGCAGTTTTGACACTAACTATGGCTACACCTTC,CASSFDTNYGYTF
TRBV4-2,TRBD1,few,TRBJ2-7,TGTGCCAGCAGCCAAGACAGGGGGTCCGCTTACGAGCAGTACTTC,CASSQDRGSAYEQYF
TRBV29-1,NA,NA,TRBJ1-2,TGCAGCGTTGAAGATGCCGCCCGACTTAACTATGGCTACACCTTC,CSVEDAARLNYGYTF
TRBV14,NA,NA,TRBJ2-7,TGTGCCAGCAGTAGCGGTCTCTACGAGCAGTACTTC,CASSSGLYEQYF